The 17 T cell receptor beta chains listed next were all sequenced from one sample in a study of human T cells and chemical hapten exposure. The time point was: patch test 2, 6 weeks after DPC sensitization. Regarding treatment: therapeutic diphenylcyclopropenone sensitization with weekly scalp DPC. One entry per CDR3 protein results from TCRdb running MiXCR on the RACE reads. The sample shows approximately 92,000 distinct CDR3 sequences, 9.5% to 12% of them seen only once. The sequencing here drew on whole blood, taken in connection with sensitization to the hapten diphenylcyclopropenone (DPC). The receptor source for this set is a woman between 40 and 55 years old with alopecia areata. Some clones in this sample may be carry-over from other donors' samples.

This clonotype was detected many times. The chain employs TRBV3-1 and TRBJ2-4, with 8 bases aligning to TRBD2. The CDR3 consists of 13 residues. Germline values: CDR1 LGHDT, CDR2 YNNKEL (reference sequence). The trim removed 4 bases at V and 5 bases at J, leaving 1 base unmatched. The CDR3 nucleotides read TGTGCCAGCAGCCGAGCGGGGGAAAACATTCAGTACTTC. It encodes CASSRAGENIQYF.

The rearrangement uses TRBV7-2 and TRBJ1-1; 9 bases are a match to TRBD1. In germline, CDR1 is SGHTA, CDR2 FQGNSA. The CDR3 spans 14 residues. V gave up 1 base and J gave up 8 bases; unmatched junction bases: 5. CDR3: CASSLGFGTGEAFF. In DNA, the CDR3 is TGTGCCAGCAGCTTAGGCTTCGGGACAGGGGAAGCTTTCTTT.

The table lists this clonotype with many counts. The gene calls are TRBV6-5 and TRBJ1-1; weak D call: TRBD1 (5 bases). The CDR3 consists of 12 residues. V was trimmed by 6 bases and J by 4 bases, leaving 9 bases between them. Germline assignment: CDR1 MNHEY and CDR2 SVGAGI. CDR3 residues: CASRGVGTEAFF. In DNA, the CDR3 is TGTGCCAGCAGAGGGGTGGGCACTGAAGCTTTCTTT.

This clonotype appeared many times. The rearrangement joins TRBV7-9 to TRBJ1-1; 7 bases are a match to TRBD1. Germline CDR1 and CDR2: SEHNR and FQNEAQ (reference sequence). The CDR3 loop spans 15 amino acids. V lost 3 bases and J lost 1; bases outside the gene matches: 5. CDR3 in amino acids: CASSLTGKRNTEAFF. The CDR3 DNA follows: TGTGCCAGCAGCTTGACAGGGAAGAGGAACACTGAAGCTTTCTTT.

There are many counts of this clonotype. The chain carries TRBV20-1 and TRBJ2-1; D gene ambiguous. Germline V lookup: CDR1 DFQATT, CDR2 SNEGSKA (reference sequence). V lost 6 bases and J lost 6, with 9 bases in between. CDR3 length equals 11 residues. The chain's CDR3 is CSALVSNEQFF. CDR3 in DNA: TGCAGTGCCCTAGTGAGCAATGAGCAGTTCTTC.

This clonotype was recorded a few times. The V gene is TRBV4-3, the J gene TRBJ1-2; D not certain. The CDR3 is 16 residues long. V shed 0 bases and J shed 4 bases, with 15 bases lying between them. Germline V gene sequence: CDR1 LGHNA, CDR2 YSLEER. The CDR3 region is CASSQDGREMSYGYTF. The DNA for the CDR3 is TGCGCCAGCAGCCAAGATGGTAGGGAAATGAGCTATGGCTACACCTTC.

This clonotype occurred a few times. The V gene is TRBV9, the J gene TRBJ2-7, with a tentative D call TRBD1 (6 bases). CDR1 is SGDLS and CDR2 is YYNGEE in the germline V gene. V lost 0 bases and J 7 bases, leaving 11 bases between the germline ends. This CDR3 contains 13 residues. DNA of the CDR3: TGTGCCAGCAGCGTAGAACAGGGTAGGGAGCAGTACTTC. This sequence encodes CASSVEQGREQYF.

This clonotype has a count of ten or more. V and J are TRBV5-4 and TRBJ1-6; D is ambiguous. The V end lost 0 bases, the J end lost 12 bases, and 13 bases lay between the germline ends. Germline V gene sequence: CDR1 SGHNT, CDR2 YYREEE (reference sequence). This CDR3 comprises 14 residues. The CDR3 loop reads CASSLENSFGPLHF. Here the CDR3 DNA reads TGTGCCAGCAGCTTGGAGAACTCTTTCGGACCCCTCCACTTT.

The rearrangement uses TRBV30 and TRBJ2-1; possible D gene TRBD2, 5 bases. The CDR3 has 13 amino acids. Germline V CDR1 and CDR2: GTSNPN, SVGIG (reference sequence). V lost 4 bases to trimming and J lost 10 bases, with 17 bases between them. CDR3: CAWTDPGVTEQFF. The CDR3 DNA reads TGTGCCTGGACGGACCCCGGGGTCACGGAGCAGTTCTTC.

This clonotype was observed a few times. CDR3: CASSYGQLLDEQFF. The DNA of the CDR3 is TGTGCCAGCAGTTACGGACAGCTCCTCGATGAGCAGTTCTTC. The chain recombines TRBV6-2 or TRBV6-3 with TRBJ2-1; D perhaps matches TRBD1 (6 bases). The germline V and J ends were trimmed by 2 bases and 8 bases, with 13 bases remaining between them. The CDR3 length is 14 residues. Germline V gives CDR1 MNHEY, CDR2 SVGEGT.

The V call is TRBV7-9, the J call TRBJ2-5; D remains ambiguous. The V end lost 1 base, the J end lost 2 bases, and 11 bases lay between the germline ends. The CDR3 runs to 15 residues. Germline V lookup: CDR1 SEHNR, CDR2 FQNEAQ (reference sequence). The CDR3 loop is CASSLEGTLQETQYF. DNA of the CDR3: TGTGCCAGCAGCTTAGAGGGCACCCTGCAAGAGACCCAGTACTTC.

This clonotype was detected ten times or more. V usage is TRBV20-1 and J usage is TRBJ1-1; D is perhaps TRBD1 (6 bases). Trimming cost V 0 bases and J 4 bases, with 12 bases left between them. In germline, CDR1 is DFQATT, CDR2 SNEGSKA (reference sequence). This CDR3 region has 14 residues. The CDR3 sequence is CSARDEGVGTEAFF. In DNA, the CDR3 is TGCAGTGCTAGAGATGAGGGGGTAGGCACTGAAGCTTTCTTT.

This clonotype has a count of ten or more. This sequence joins TRBV14 and TRBJ1-1; 7 bases are shared with TRBD1. Germline loops: CDR1 SGHDN, CDR2 FVKESK. After removal of 5 bases from V and 5 bases from J, the junction contained 5 bases not matched to a gene. The length of the CDR3 is 13 residues. CDR3 sequence reads: CASSYQGVTEAFF. CDR3 DNA sequence: TGTGCCAGCAGCTACCAGGGGGTAACTGAAGCTTTCTTT.

The chain joins TRBV12-3 or TRBV12-4 to TRBJ2-3; the D gene is possibly TRBD1 (6 bases). Trimming pared 0 bases from V and 6 bases from J, leaving 13 bases between. The CDR3 runs to 15 residues. Written as DNA, the CDR3 is TGTGCCAGCAGTTTAGCGGGGGCACCCGCGGATACGCAGTATTTT. This sequence encodes CASSLAGAPADTQYF.

The chain is built from TRBV20-1 and TRBJ1-2; D is undetermined. Germline CDR1 and CDR2: DFQATT and SNEGSKA (reference sequence). The CDR3 length is 12 residues. V lost 3 bases to trimming and J lost 0 bases, with 5 bases between them. DNA for the CDR3: TGCAGTGCTAGGGGATCTAACTATGGCTACACCTTC. Its protein product is CSARGSNYGYTF.

This clonotype came up many times. The CDR3 DNA follows: TGTGCCAGCAGCCCAGCGGGGGCCAACGAGCAGTACTTC. It yields the protein CASSPAGANEQYF. This rearrangement joins TRBV7-2 to TRBJ2-7; 8 positions match TRBD2. This CDR3 is built from 13 residues. CDR1 is SGHTA, CDR2 FQGNSA, per germline. V was pared by 5 bases and J by 5 bases, with 5 bases of the junction left unmatched.

This clonotype was seen at least ten times. This chain links TRBV27 with TRBJ2-5; TRBD2 matches 7 bases. The CDR3 covers 16 residues. V shed 1 base, J shed 2 bases, and the junction held 7 bases outside the gene matches. Germline V lookup: CDR1 MNHEY, CDR2 SMNVEV (reference sequence). CDR3 coding DNA: TGTGCCAGCAGTTTATTCGCGGGAGTCCCACAAGAGACCCAGTACTTC. It is translated as CASSLFAGVPQETQYF.